The TCR beta chain under discussion was sequenced for a study of shared clonotypes between healthy human individuals. Across the study: Three plates each covered CD4 naive and memory; CD8 naive two, CD8 memory one.

The naive CD8 fraction comprised CD45RO-negative cells positively selected for CCR7 and excluded terminally differentiated effector memory CD45RA+ cells. The germline V gene encodes CDR1 LNHDA and CDR2 SQIVND (reference sequence). The CDR3 spans 13 residues. V was pared by 6 bases and J by 3 bases, with 11 bases between. TCRdb's table, derived via immunoSEQ multiplex PCR, lists solely in-frame clones and lacks some. The repertoire holds roughly 2,000,000 clones, with about 94% as singletons. The sequence was obtained from a man younger than 30 in good health. Some clones in this sample may be carry-over from other donors' samples. V usage is TRBV19 and J usage is TRBJ1-1; D not resolved. The sequenced sample consisted of naive CD8+ T cells from PBMCs. CDR3 nucleotide sequence: TGTGCCAGTAGCGTGTTCATGGACACTGAAGCTTTCTTT. Amino acid sequence: CASSVFMDTEAFF.